What follows are 26 T cell receptor beta chains derived from one specimen sequenced in a study of Ad26.COV2.S vaccination and SARS-CoV-2 variants. Assay: immunoSEQ multiplex PCR; the TCRdb copy retains only in-frame clones and omits some. The sample has hundreds of thousands of clones; roughly 84% are singletons. This sample's treatment: roughly 20 received Ad26.COV2.S at low or high dose, single or two shots; 5 received placebo; per-sample allocation not given. The study sampled participants on day 63 after the first vaccine or placebo injection. The sample in question was peripheral blood, obtained in a trial of Ad26.COV2.S vaccine versus placebo. These receptor sequences come from a person between 18 and 65 years old who received the Ad26.COV2.S COVID-19 vaccine or a placebo.

V usage is TRBV30 and J usage is TRBJ1-2, with a weak D call TRBD1 (5 bases). V was cut by 4 bases and J by 7 bases, with 19 bases left in between. The CDR3 length is 14 residues. CDR1 is GTSNPN, CDR2 SVGIG, per germline (reference sequence). CDR3 nucleotides: TGTGCCTGGACCAGGGTGGGACGTGGAACTGGCTACACCTTC. Protein sequence: CAWTRVGRGTGYTF. Drawing the rest from reference TRBV30 and TRBJ1-2, the complete variable domain is SQTIHQWPATLVQPVGSPLSLECTVEGTSNPNLYWYRQAAGRGLQLLFYSVGIGQISSEVPQNLSASRPQDRQFILSSKKLLLSDSGFYLCAWTRVGRGTGYTFGSGTRLTVV.

Comment on this clone: The same CDR3 arises from other DNA sequences in this sample as well. The genes are TRBV4-3 and TRBJ2-7; 9 nucleotides agree with TRBD1. The germline CDR1 and CDR2 sequences are LGHNA and YSLEER. CDR3 length: 14 residues. V lost 4 bases to trimming and J lost 1 base; unmatched junction nucleotides: 2. DNA for the CDR3: TGCGCCAGCAGCCCCGGGACAGGGTCCTACGAGCAGTACTTC. It codes for CASSPGTGSYEQYF.

The chain joins TRBV11-3 to TRBJ2-1; 9 bases are shared with TRBD2. The CDR3 is 16 residues long. Unmatched junction bases numbered 7, after V lost 1 base and J lost 6 bases. CDR1 SGHNT and CDR2 YENEEA come from the germline V gene. CDR3 nucleotides: TGTGCCAGCAGCTTAGTAGGCGGGGGGGCCTTCAATGAGCAGTTCTTC. It yields the protein CASSLVGGGAFNEQFF.

V and J are TRBV7-3 and TRBJ1-1; 7 bases fit TRBD1. Germline V gene data show CDR1 as SGHTA and CDR2 as FQGTGA. There are 13 residues in the CDR3. V dropped 8 bases and J dropped 1; count of bases not matched to a gene: 4. In nucleotides, the CDR3 is TGTGCCAGCGGGAGGGACAGGAACACTGAAGCTTTCTTT. It translates to CASGRDRNTEAFF. Combining the CDR3 with reference TRBV7-3 and TRBJ1-1 gives the whole variable domain GAGVSQTPSNKVTEKGKYVELRCDPISGHTALYWYRQSLGQGPEFLIYFQGTGAADDSGLPNDRFFAVRPEGSVSTLKIQRTERGDSAVYLCASGRDRNTEAFFGQGTRLTVV.

CDR3 loop: CASRGSRASTDTQYF. For the CDR3, the DNA is TGTGCCAGCAGGGGTAGTAGGGCTAGCACAGATACGCAGTATTTT. The V gene is TRBV3-1 (or the pseudogene TRBV3-2), the J gene TRBJ2-3; no reliable D call. The V end was cut by 6 bases, the J end by 0 bases, with 13 bases between. Germline lookup yields CDR1 LGHDT and CDR2 YNNKEL (reference sequence). The CDR3 contains 15 residues.

The rearrangement links TRBV11-2 to TRBJ2-4, with D possibly matching TRBD1 (6 bases). Germline lookup yields CDR1 SGHAT and CDR2 FQNNGV. This CDR3 has 13 amino acids. V was shortened by 2 bases and J by 8 bases, with 10 bases between the two germline ends. The CDR3 DNA reads TGTGCCAGCAGCTTATTGGGGGCTGACATTCAGTACTTC. It translates to CASSLLGADIQYF.

The V and J genes are TRBV6-2 or TRBV6-3 and TRBJ2-1; D is perhaps TRBD1 or TRBD2 (6 bases each). This CDR3 spans 16 amino acids. Germline CDR1 is MNHEY and CDR2 is SVGEGT. Trimming pared 6 bases from V and 1 base from J, leaving 16 bases between. CDR3 amino acids: CASSRGVGASYNEQFF. The CDR3 DNA sequence: TGTGCCAGCAGCCGCGGGGTGGGGGCGTCCTACAATGAGCAGTTCTTC.

This chain's CDR3 is CASSPQRENYGYTF. CDR3 in DNA: TGTGCCAGCTCACCCCAGAGAGAGAACTATGGCTACACCTTC. The chain has TRBV18 and TRBJ1-2; D unclear. Germline loops: CDR1 KGHSH, CDR2 LQKENI. V was trimmed by 3 bases and J by 2 bases, leaving 10 bases between them. This CDR3 spans 14 amino acids.

The chain joins TRBV7-2 to TRBJ2-7; TRBD1 is a possible D gene (5 bases). The CDR3 runs 15 residues. Looked up from germline, CDR1 is SGHTA and CDR2 is FQGNSA. Trimming took 5 bases from V and 2 from J, leaving 16 bases between them. The CDR3 loop reads CASSLVPDSTYEQYF. The CDR3 DNA is TGTGCCAGCAGCCTAGTCCCCGACAGCACCTACGAGCAGTACTTC.

The chain employs TRBV13 and TRBJ1-2; unclear D gene. CDR1 is PRHDT, CDR2 FYEKMQ, per germline (reference sequence). This CDR3 has 12 residues. Deletions cut 4 bases from V and 6 bases from J, with 9 bases between. CDR3 in amino acids: CASSSSYDGYTF. CDR3 bases: TGTGCCAGCAGCTCAAGTTATGATGGCTACACCTTC.

The genes are TRBV29-1 and TRBJ2-2, with D uncertain. Trimming removed 6 bases from V and 2 bases from J, with 13 bases in between. This CDR3 comprises 14 residues. CDR1 and CDR2 from the germline V gene are SQVTM and ANQGSEA. The DNA of the CDR3 is TGCAGCGTCCGGACCGGGCCCAACACCGGGGAGCTGTTTTTT. Translating gives CSVRTGPNTGELFF.

Concerning this clone itself: Germline is not matched at one junction end, which may reflect a read error. The chain is built from TRBV6-2 or TRBV6-3 and TRBJ2-5, with D maybe TRBD2 (6 bases). Per germline, CDR1 MNHEY and CDR2 SVGEGT. This CDR3 spans 14 amino acids. CDR3 sequence reads: CAGSYRLVQETQYF. CDR3 nucleotide sequence: TGTGCCGGCAGTTACCGACTAGTACAAGAGACCCAGTACTTC.

The chain has TRBV11-1 and TRBJ1-5; D is perhaps TRBD1 (6 bases). Trimming stripped 2 bases from V and 4 bases from J, with 12 bases between. Germline values: CDR1 SGHAT, CDR2 FQDESV (reference sequence). CDR3 length: 15 amino acids. This chain's CDR3 is CASSLTVGANQPQHF. The CDR3 DNA reads as TGTGCCAGCAGCTTAACCGTGGGGGCGAATCAGCCCCAGCATTTT.

The rearrangement links TRBV7-9 to TRBJ1-1; TRBD1 matches at 8 bases. Trimming took 4 bases from V and 7 from J; bases not matched to a gene: 14. This CDR3 region has 16 residues. Per germline, CDR1 SEHNR and CDR2 FQNEAQ (reference sequence). CDR3 sequence (DNA): TGTGCCAGCAGCTCACCGGGACAGGCTCCTAAATATGAAGCTTTCTTT. Protein: CASSSPGQAPKYEAFF.

The genes are TRBV19 and TRBJ2-2, with D possibly matching TRBD2 (6 bases). V was clipped by 8 bases and J by 6 bases, with 16 bases between them. This CDR3 comprises 14 residues. The germline V gene encodes CDR1 LNHDA and CDR2 SQIVND (reference sequence). The CDR3 bases are TGTGCCAGTGTGAGCACTAGCTTTGCCGGGGAGCTGTTTTTT. It encodes CASVSTSFAGELFF.

This sequence joins TRBV7-2 and TRBJ2-3; D might be TRBD2 (7 bases). The V gene's germline CDR1 is SGHTA and CDR2 FQGNSA. The CDR3 sequence is 14 residues long. V lost 4 bases to trimming and J lost 4 bases, with 12 bases between them. CDR3 in amino acids: CASSSRGGADTQYF. CDR3 DNA: TGTGCCAGCAGCTCCCGCGGGGGCGCAGATACGCAGTATTTT.

The J gene is TRBJ1-6, the V gene TRBV5-4; D ambiguous. The V end was cut by 0 bases, the J end by 6 bases, with 10 bases between. The germline V gene encodes CDR1 SGHNT and CDR2 YYREEE (reference sequence). The CDR3 consists of 15 residues. This CDR3 is CASSLEGRSNSPLHF. The CDR3 DNA follows: TGTGCCAGCAGCTTGGAGGGCAGATCTAATTCACCCCTCCACTTT.

V gene TRBV9 combines with J gene TRBJ1-3, with D possibly TRBD1 on 5 matching bases. Trimming stripped 0 bases from V and 2 bases from J, with 9 bases between. This CDR3 region has 15 residues. Germline V lookup: CDR1 SGDLS, CDR2 YYNGEE. The CDR3 here is CASSVDVGAGNTIYF. The CDR3 nucleotides are TGTGCCAGCAGCGTAGATGTAGGGGCTGGAAACACCATATATTTT.

V and J are TRBV9 and TRBJ2-2, with D uncertain. Trimming took off 0 bases at V and 6 bases at J, with 12 bases between the two ends. CDR3 length: 15 amino acids. The germline CDR1 and CDR2 sequences are SGDLS and YYNGEE. CDR3 amino acids: CASSVANKVAGELFF. CDR3 nucleotides: TGTGCCAGCAGCGTAGCAAATAAGGTGGCCGGGGAGCTGTTTTTT.

V gene TRBV12-3 or TRBV12-4 combines with J gene TRBJ1-5; unclear D gene. The CDR3 has 12 amino acids. Trimming shortened V by 5 bases and J by 5 bases, and 7 bases separated the two germline ends. The CDR3 DNA follows: TGTGCCAGCAGTCCCGCAGATCAGCCCCAGCATTTT. Its translation is CASSPADQPQHF.

V usage is TRBV7-8 and J usage is TRBJ2-1; 12 positions match TRBD2. The J segment lost 5 bases and the V segment lost 5 bases, leaving 10 bases of the junction unmatched. CDR1 SGHVS and CDR2 FQNEAQ come from the germline V gene. The CDR3 loop spans 17 amino acids. CDR3 residues: CASSANIGLAGNNEQFF. The CDR3 DNA reads as TGTGCCAGCAGCGCGAACATCGGACTAGCGGGGAACAATGAGCAGTTCTTC.

This clone was detected a few times. CDR3 in amino acids: CASSQEQGGGTQYF. Here the CDR3 DNA reads TGCGCCAGCAGCCAAGAACAGGGCGGGGGGACCCAGTACTTC. This rearrangement joins TRBV4-3 to TRBJ2-5, with D perhaps matching TRBD2 (7 bases). The V end lost 0 bases, the J end lost 7 bases, and 12 bases lay between the germline ends. The CDR3 covers 14 residues. In germline, CDR1 is LGHNA, CDR2 YSLEER.

The table lists this clone with a count of one. The V call is TRBV9, the J call TRBJ2-1; no clear D. Germline V gene lookup returns CDR1 SGDLS and CDR2 YYNGEE. The ends were cut back, 2 bases at V and 5 bases at J, with 11 bases in the middle. There are 14 residues in the CDR3. The CDR3 loop is CASSVNLADNEQFF. As DNA, the CDR3 is TGTGCCAGCAGCGTTAACTTAGCCGACAATGAGCAGTTCTTC.

CDR3 nucleotides: TGTGCCAGTAGTATTAACGGTCGCCTAAATCAGCCCCAGCATTTT. Translated: CASSINGRLNQPQHF. This chain uses TRBV19 with TRBJ1-5; D uncertain. This CDR3 spans 15 amino acids. The V and J ends lost 3 bases and 4 bases respectively, with 13 bases between them. Germline values: CDR1 LNHDA, CDR2 SQIVND (reference sequence). The full variable domain, with the rest looked up from reference TRBV19 and TRBJ1-5, is DGGITQSPKYLFRKEGQNVTLSCEQNLNHDAMYWYRQDPGQGLRLIYYSQIVNDFQKGDIAEGYSVSREKKESFPLTVTSAQKNPTAFYLCASSINGRLNQPQHFGDGTRLSIL.

J is TRBJ2-5 and V is TRBV30; D gene uncertain. V lost 5 bases and J 4 bases, leaving 8 bases between the germline ends. The CDR3 covers 11 residues. Germline CDR1 reads GTSNPN; CDR2 reads SVGIG (reference sequence). CDR3 DNA: TGTGCCTGGTTCGGTTTAGAGACCCAGTACTTC. Protein sequence: CAWFGLETQYF.

The V gene is TRBV5-1, the J gene TRBJ1-2; D is unresolved. Per the germline V gene, CDR1 is SGHRS and CDR2 is YFSETQ. CDR3 length: 14 residues. Trimming cost V 6 bases and J 4 bases, with 16 bases left between them. CDR3 coding DNA: TGCGCCAGCAACCCCGGACCGAGAGGCTATGGCTACACCTTC. Translating it yields CASNPGPRGYGYTF.